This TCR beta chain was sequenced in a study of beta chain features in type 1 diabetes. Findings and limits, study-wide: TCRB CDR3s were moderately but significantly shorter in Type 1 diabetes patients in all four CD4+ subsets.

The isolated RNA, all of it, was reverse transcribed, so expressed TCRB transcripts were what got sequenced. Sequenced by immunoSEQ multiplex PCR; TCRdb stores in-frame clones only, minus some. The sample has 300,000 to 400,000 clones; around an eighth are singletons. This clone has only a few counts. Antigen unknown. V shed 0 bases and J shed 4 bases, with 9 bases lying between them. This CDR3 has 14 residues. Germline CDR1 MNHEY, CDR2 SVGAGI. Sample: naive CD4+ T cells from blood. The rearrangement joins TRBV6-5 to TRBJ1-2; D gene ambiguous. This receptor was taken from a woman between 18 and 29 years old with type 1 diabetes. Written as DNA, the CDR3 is TGTGCCAGCAGTTACTCGGGCCTAAGCTATGGCTACACCTTC. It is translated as CASSYSGLSYGYTF.